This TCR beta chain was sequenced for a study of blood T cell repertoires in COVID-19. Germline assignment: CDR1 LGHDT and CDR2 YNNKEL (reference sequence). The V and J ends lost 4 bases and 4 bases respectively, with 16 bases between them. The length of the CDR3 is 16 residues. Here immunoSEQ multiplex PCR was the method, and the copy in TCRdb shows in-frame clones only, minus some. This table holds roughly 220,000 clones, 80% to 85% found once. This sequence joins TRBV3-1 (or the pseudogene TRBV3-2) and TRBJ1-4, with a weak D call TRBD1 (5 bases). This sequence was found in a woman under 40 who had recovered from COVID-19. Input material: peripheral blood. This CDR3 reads CASSLGPGGLNEKLFF. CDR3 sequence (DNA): TGTGCCAGCAGCCTTGGCCCGGGGGGTCTTAATGAAAAACTGTTTTTT.